The 29 T cell receptor beta chains given below trace back to one sample, sequenced in a study of early T cells in non-severe SARS-CoV-2 infection. TCRdb reanalysed the 5' RACE reads using MiXCR and keeps one entry per CDR3 protein. The sample comprises more than 55,000 distinct CDR3 sequences, approximately 12% of which are singletons, and around 1.4% rests with the top ten. The sequencing sample was made of whole blood. The receptors derive from an adult who was a healthcare worker with PCR-confirmed SARS-CoV-2 infection or an uninfected control (not recorded which).

This clonotype was seen only a few times. The chain couples TRBV7-9 to TRBJ2-1; 13 bases line up with TRBD2. Per the germline V gene, CDR1 is SEHNR and CDR2 is FQNEAQ (reference sequence). This CDR3 comprises 18 residues. Losses at the gene ends were 1 base for V and 0 bases for J; bases not matched to a gene: 3. The CDR3 DNA reads TGTGCCAGCAGCTTAGTACTAGCGGGGGGGTCCTCCTACAATGAGCAGTTCTTC. Translation: CASSLVLAGGSSYNEQFF. The variable domain in full, completed from reference TRBV7-9 and TRBJ2-1, reads DTGVSQNPRHKITKRGQNVTFRCDPISEHNRLYWYRQTLGQGPEFLTYFQNEAQLEKSRLLSDRFSAERPKGSFSTLEIQRTEQGDSAMYLCASSLVLAGGSSYNEQFFGPGTRLTVL.

This clonotype came up many times. The V and J genes are TRBV7-8 and TRBJ2-3, with 10 bases matching TRBD2. Germline values: CDR1 SGHVS, CDR2 FQNEAQ. V was pared by 3 bases and J by 0 bases, with 3 bases of the junction left unmatched. This CDR3 has 16 residues. The DNA of the CDR3 is TGTGCCAGCAGCTTCCGGACTAGCGGTAGCACAGATACGCAGTATTTT. Protein product: CASSFRTSGSTDTQYF.

This clonotype came up many times. CDR3 in amino acids: CSVPKETQYF. DNA of the CDR3: TGCAGCGTCCCAAAGGAGACCCAGTACTTC. The chain has TRBV29-1 and TRBJ2-5; no clear D gene. V lost 6 bases, J lost 5 bases, and 7 bases lay in between. Germline loops: CDR1 SQVTM, CDR2 ANQGSEA. The CDR3 length is 10 residues.

The CDR3 DNA reads TGTGCCAGCAGCTTGACTAGCTACAATGAGCAGTTCTTC. This sequence encodes CASSLTSYNEQFF. The V call is TRBV7-9, the J call TRBJ2-1; weak D call: TRBD2 (6 bases). Trimming shortened V by 3 bases and J by 3 bases, and 6 bases separated the two germline ends. CDR1 SEHNR and CDR2 FQNEAQ come from the germline V gene (reference sequence). There are 13 residues in the CDR3.

The V and J genes are TRBV5-5 and TRBJ2-5, with TRBD2 matching over 9 bases. The CDR3 sequence is 15 residues long. The germline gives CDR1 SGHKS, CDR2 YYEKEE (reference sequence). V was clipped by 4 bases and J by 4 bases; unmatched bases: 8. The CDR3 DNA reads as TGTGCCAGCAGCCCCAGCGGGGGGCCGGGAGAGACCCAGTACTTC. Translating gives CASSPSGGPGETQYF.

The chain links TRBV12-3 or TRBV12-4 to TRBJ2-2, with 10 bases identical to TRBD2. The J segment lost 4 bases and the V segment lost 6 bases, leaving 5 bases of the junction unmatched. The CDR3 has 15 amino acids. CDR3: CASSRLAGATGELFF. The DNA for the CDR3 is TGTGCCAGCAGCCGCCTAGCGGGGGCCACCGGGGAGCTGTTTTTT.

This clonotype was found many times. The chain couples TRBV12-3 or TRBV12-4 to TRBJ2-3; 8 bases line up with TRBD2. V lost 5 bases, J lost 0 bases, and 13 bases stayed unmatched. This CDR3 region has 18 residues. CDR3 region: CASSLPMGAGASTDTQYF. CDR3 nucleotides: TGTGCCAGCAGTCTCCCGATGGGAGCGGGGGCCAGCACAGATACGCAGTATTTT.

V and J are TRBV20-1 and TRBJ2-5; D is perhaps TRBD1 or TRBD2 (7 bases each). The germline V gene has CDR1 DFQATT and CDR2 SNEGSKA (reference sequence). The CDR3 has 16 amino acids. V gave up 6 bases and J gave up 5 bases, with 25 bases separating them. CDR3 nucleotides: TGCAGTGCACAGGGGAGGGGAAGGTGGCCGCTGGAGACCCAGTACTTC. This sequence encodes CSAQGRGRWPLETQYF.

This clonotype occurred a few times. The chain is built from TRBV5-6 and TRBJ2-1; D ambiguous. V lost 2 bases, J lost 6 bases, and 12 bases lay in between. The CDR3 is made up of 14 amino acids. The germline V gene encodes CDR1 SGHDT and CDR2 YYEEEE. The CDR3 sequence: CASSFYGQSNEQFF. The CDR3 DNA sequence: TGTGCCAGCAGCTTTTATGGGCAGTCCAATGAGCAGTTCTTC.

This clonotype was picked up a small number of times. The chain carries TRBV12-3 or TRBV12-4 and TRBJ1-4; D is uncertain. This CDR3 comprises 15 residues. The V and J ends lost 6 bases and 2 bases respectively, with 13 bases between them. CDR3 nucleotides: TGTGCCAGCAGAACGGGGTCCGGTACTAATGAAAAACTGTTTTTT. Protein: CASRTGSGTNEKLFF.

V is TRBV7-9 and J is TRBJ2-7; D ambiguous. V lost 4 bases, J lost 0 bases, and 13 bases lay in between. Germline CDR1 and CDR2: SEHNR and FQNEAQ (reference sequence). The CDR3 extends over 15 amino acids. CDR3 sequence (DNA): TGTGCCAGCAGCTCCAGACTTTCCAGCTCCTACGAGCAGTACTTC. Its translation is CASSSRLSSSYEQYF. Complete variable domain (other parts from reference TRBV7-9 and TRBJ2-7): DTGVSQNPRHKITKRGQNVTFRCDPISEHNRLYWYRQTLGQGPEFLTYFQNEAQLEKSRLLSDRFSAERPKGSFSTLEIQRTEQGDSAMYLCASSSRLSSSYEQYFGPGTRLTVT.

The J gene is TRBJ2-7, the V gene TRBV3-1; no clear D gene. There are 15 residues in the CDR3. The germline V and J ends were trimmed by 0 bases and 0 bases, with 9 bases remaining between them. In germline, CDR1 is LGHDT, CDR2 YNNKEL (reference sequence). CDR3 protein: CASSQDPSTSYEQYF. CDR3 nucleotide sequence: TGTGCCAGCAGCCAAGACCCCTCGACCTCCTACGAGCAGTACTTC.

Many counts were recorded for this clonotype. This chain connects TRBV29-1 to TRBJ2-3; D is unresolved. Trimming pared 4 bases from V and 4 bases from J, leaving 15 bases between. Per germline, CDR1 SQVTM and CDR2 ANQGSEA. The CDR3 totals 14 residues. CDR3 residues: CSVGAASRADTQYF. CDR3 coding DNA: TGCAGCGTTGGGGCGGCCAGCCGCGCAGATACGCAGTATTTT.

The chain is built from TRBV25-1 and TRBJ1-3; TRBD1 might be the D (6 bases). This CDR3 region has 15 residues. Germline V gene lookup returns CDR1 MGHDK and CDR2 SYGVNS. V was trimmed by 1 base and J by 2 bases, leaving 9 bases between them. The CDR3 bases are TGTGCCAGCAGTGAATTGGGGGCAGCTGGAAACACCATATATTTT. This encodes CASSELGAAGNTIYF.

The rearrangement joins TRBV20-1 to TRBJ2-4; 8 nucleotides match TRBD1. With 0 bases clipped from V and 7 bases from J, the junction kept 8 bases outside the gene matches. CDR1 is DFQATT, CDR2 SNEGSKA, per germline (reference sequence). The CDR3 is 15 residues long. DNA of the CDR3: TGCAGTGCTAGAGATGGGGGACAGGCGGGGAACATTCAGTACTTC. Translating gives CSARDGGQAGNIQYF.

V usage is TRBV29-1 and J usage is TRBJ1-2; perhaps TRBD1 as D (5 bases). V dropped 7 bases and J dropped 7 bases, with 16 bases sitting between them. Germline values: CDR1 SQVTM, CDR2 ANQGSEA. The CDR3 sequence is 12 residues long. The CDR3 region is CSALSGLGGYTF. In DNA form, the CDR3 reads TGCAGCGCTTTGTCGGGGCTAGGTGGCTACACCTTC.

In this sample, this clonotype turned up a few times. This chain joins TRBV20-1 and TRBJ2-7, with 7 bases identical to TRBD2. Unmatched junction bases numbered 2, after V lost 2 bases and J lost 7 bases. This CDR3 spans 11 amino acids. The V gene's germline CDR1 is DFQATT and CDR2 SNEGSKA (reference sequence). CDR3 in DNA: TGCAGTGCTAGATGGCGGGGGGAGCAGTACTTC. Translation gives CSARWRGEQYF.

This clonotype appeared many times. The chain couples TRBV20-1 to TRBJ1-2, with a possible D match to TRBD1 (5 bases). V gave up 3 bases and J gave up 4 bases, with 30 bases separating them. This CDR3 spans 19 amino acids. The germline V gene encodes CDR1 DFQATT and CDR2 SNEGSKA (reference sequence). The CDR3 bases are TGCAGTGCTAGTATCCTTACCTTACTTCTCAGGGAGGGACCCTATGGCTACACCTTC. As protein: CSASILTLLLREGPYGYTF.

This chain links TRBV4-1 with TRBJ2-7, with D tentatively TRBD1 (5 bases). The CDR3 contains 14 residues. CDR1 is MGHRA and CDR2 is YSYEKL in the germline V gene. Deletions cut 0 bases from V and 2 bases from J, with 8 bases between. This CDR3 reads CASSQEGAPYEQYF. The DNA for the CDR3 is TGCGCCAGCAGCCAAGAAGGGGCTCCCTACGAGCAGTACTTC.

This clonotype was detected only a few times. V and J are TRBV19 and TRBJ1-5; 11 positions match TRBD1. With 5 bases clipped from V and 6 bases from J, the junction kept 6 bases outside the gene matches. CDR3 length equals 15 residues. Germline CDR1 is LNHDA and CDR2 is SQIVND (reference sequence). CDR3 amino acids: CASSEDRGQGQPQHF. CDR3 nucleotides: TGTGCCAGTAGTGAGGACAGGGGGCAGGGTCAGCCCCAGCATTTT.

This clonotype was found a few times. The CDR3 is CASVGLAGAGELFF. The CDR3 coding sequence is TGCGCCAGCGTAGGACTAGCGGGGGCCGGGGAGCTGTTTTTT. V is TRBV4-1 and J is TRBJ2-2; 13 bases agree with TRBD2. Germline V gene sequence: CDR1 MGHRA, CDR2 YSYEKL. V was clipped by 8 bases and J by 6 bases; unmatched bases: 3. The CDR3 covers 14 residues.

This clonotype was recorded at least ten times. This chain connects TRBV6-6 to TRBJ2-7; 8 nucleotides match TRBD1. V shed 2 bases and J 3 bases; nucleotides not matched to a gene: 0. The germline CDR1 and CDR2 sequences are MNHNY and SVGAGI (reference sequence). CDR3 length equals 13 residues. CDR3 region: CASSYGTGYEQYF. The CDR3 nucleotides are TGTGCCAGCAGTTACGGGACAGGCTACGAGCAGTACTTC.

This clonotype was seen only a few times. The chain recombines TRBV7-9 with TRBJ1-1; 9 bases match TRBD1. This CDR3 spans 14 amino acids. V dropped 5 bases and J dropped 7; count of bases not matched to a gene: 8. The V gene's germline CDR1 is SEHNR and CDR2 FQNEAQ (reference sequence). The CDR3 loop reads CASSRGQGGNEAFF. Written as DNA, the CDR3 is TGTGCCAGCAGCCGGGGACAGGGAGGAAATGAAGCTTTCTTT.

The table lists this clonotype with a few counts. Written as DNA, the CDR3 is TGTGCCATGGGACAGCAACCCAACTATGGCTACACCTTC. The encoded protein is CAMGQQPNYGYTF. The genes are TRBV10-3 and TRBJ1-2; TRBD1 matches at 7 bases. Trimming at V came to 9 bases and at J to 2 bases, leaving 6 bases not matched to a gene. CDR1 and CDR2 from the germline V gene are ENHRY and SYGVKD. This CDR3 spans 13 amino acids.

This clonotype occurred many times. The DNA of the CDR3 is TGTGCCAGTAGAGTTAGCGGGGGGGCAGAAGAGACCCAGTACTTC. Protein: CASRVSGGAEETQYF. The rearrangement links TRBV19 to TRBJ2-5, with TRBD2 identical over 11 bases. CDR1 LNHDA and CDR2 SQIVND come from the germline V gene (reference sequence). The junction had 6 bases not matched to a gene; V was cut back by 6 bases and J by 3 bases. This CDR3 is built from 15 residues. Filled out from reference TRBV19 and TRBJ2-5, the complete variable domain reads DGGITQSPKYLFRKEGQNVTLSCEQNLNHDAMYWYRQDPGQGLRLIYYSQIVNDFQKGDIAEGYSVSREKKESFPLTVTSAQKNPTAFYLCASRVSGGAEETQYFGPGTRLLVL.

This clonotype has only a few counts. V gene TRBV7-6 combines with J gene TRBJ1-5; 10 bases map to TRBD1. Germline V gives CDR1 SGHVS, CDR2 FNYEAQ. V trimming: 5 bases; J trimming: 1 base; junction bases outside the gene matches: 5. The CDR3 sequence is 16 residues long. The CDR3 reads CASSQGQGLSNQPQHF. The DNA of the CDR3 is TGTGCCAGCAGCCAGGGACAGGGGTTGAGCAATCAGCCCCAGCATTTT. Using reference TRBV7-6 and TRBJ1-5 for the parts outside the CDR3, the full variable domain is GAGVSQSPRYKVTKRGQDVALRCDPISGHVSLYWYRQALGQGPEFLTYFNYEAQQDKSGLPNDRFSAERPEGSISTLTIQRTEQRDSAMYRCASSQGQGLSNQPQHFGDGTRLSIL.

By share of the sample, this clonotype is large (0.1 to 1%). V usage is TRBV7-9 and J usage is TRBJ2-7, with D possibly being TRBD2 (7 bases). V shed 5 bases and J shed 5 bases, with 13 bases lying between them. Germline-derived CDR1 and CDR2 are SEHNR and FQNEAQ (reference sequence). This CDR3 spans 13 amino acids. CDR3 nucleotide sequence: TGTGCCAGCAGCATCAAAGGGGGGGACGAGCAGTACTTC. Translating it yields CASSIKGGDEQYF.

A note on this clonotype: A read error may be the cause here, since a much bigger clone is one base away. The CDR3 region is CTSSYGYGYTF. CDR3 nucleotide sequence: TGTACCAGCAGTTATGGGTATGGCTACACCTTC. V and J are TRBV6-2 or TRBV6-3 and TRBJ1-2; no reliable D call. The germline V gene encodes CDR1 MNHEY and CDR2 SVGEGT. The CDR3 spans 11 residues.

This clonotype appeared a few times. Here the CDR3 reads CATSRGASSYEQYF. The CDR3 DNA reads as TGTGCCACCAGCAGAGGCGCGAGCTCCTACGAGCAGTACTTC. The rearrangement links TRBV15 to TRBJ2-7; D gene unclear. V gave up 1 base and J gave up 0 bases, with 7 bases separating them. Germline V CDR1 and CDR2: LNHNV, YYDKDF (reference sequence). This CDR3 is 14 amino acids long.